Sequencing of this T cell receptor (beta chain) was carried out in a study of blood T cell repertoires in COVID-19. About the study: Sites across the United States, Italy and Spain contributed samples from acute and convalescent COVID-19. In each case, the material was cDNA or gDNA derived from T cells, B-cell-depleted T cells, or PBMCs.

Trimming pared 1 base from V and 1 base from J, leaving 8 bases between. The CDR3 covers 14 residues. Germline V gene sequence: CDR1 SGHRS, CDR2 YFSETQ. Authors' analysis steps: Amplification with reference gene primers provided the estimates of nucleated cell counts. Profiling relied on immunoSEQ multiplex PCR, and the TCRdb table lists in-frame clones only, not all of them. V, J and clone size are those of that table, while D and trimming were read from the DNA. Of more than 130,000 clones listed, under 90% are singletons. This TCR was sampled from a human donor in a cohort sampled during active COVID-19. V is TRBV5-1 and J is TRBJ2-5; possibly TRBD2 for D (5 bases). Input material: peripheral blood. The CDR3 DNA is TGCGCCAGCAGCTTGTATGGGAGCCAAGAGACCCAGTACTTC. The encoded protein is CASSLYGSQETQYF.